This record looks at one TCR beta chain sequence and its context. Its antigen is currently unknown. The CDR3 runs 14 residues. V trimming: 5 bases; J trimming: 9 bases; junction bases outside the gene matches: 9. Germline CDR1 reads SGHTA; CDR2 reads FQGTGA. The sample belongs to a study of vaccination and CD4 T cells after COVID-19. The wider study: The authors exposed cells to overlapping spike peptides derived from SARS-CoV-2, HCoV-NL63, HCoV-OC43 and HCoV-229E.

Overall study findings and caveats: From a median of about 21 to 38, SARS-CoV-2-reactive clonotypes increased, though not significantly.

Specified treatment: roughly 10-day PBMC culture with coronavirus spike peptide pools or control peptides (ViraFEST assay). The assay that was used to sequence DNA from cultured CD4+ T cells was the Oncomine TCR Beta short-read assay. TCRdb itself ran the PCR reads through MiXCR, one entry per CDR3 protein. The table shows about 10,000 distinct CDR3 sequences, with roughly 59% occurring only once. The receptor was isolated from a human donor who had recovered from COVID-19. V is TRBV7-3 and J is TRBJ2-1, with TRBD2 matching over 8 bases. Input material: CD4+ T cells from blood, cultured in vitro. This chain's CDR3 is CASSLSPTSGEQFF. In DNA form, the CDR3 reads TGTGCCAGCAGCCTTAGTCCCACTAGCGGTGAGCAGTTCTTC.